The 25 T cell receptor beta chains listed next were all sequenced from one sample in a study of beta chain features in type 1 diabetes. Study-wide findings and caveats: There was a moderate but significant shortening of TCRB CDR3s in all four CD4+ subsets of Type 1 diabetes patients.

Antigens for these TCRs are unknown. The study reverse transcribed the entire isolated RNA, so it sequenced expressed TCRB transcripts. Sequencing used immunoSEQ multiplex PCR; TCRdb keeps in-frame clones, though not all of them. The sample carries about 25,000 clones, about 70% recorded once. Source material: stem cell memory CD4+ T cells from blood. Every receptor here comes from a woman aged 40 to 55 with type 1 diabetes.

This clone appeared a few times. The chain recombines TRBV6-5 with TRBJ1-2; D ambiguous. CDR1 and CDR2 from the germline V gene are MNHEY and SVGAGI. The length of the CDR3 is 13 residues. V was pared by 6 bases and J by 8 bases, with 16 bases between. The CDR3, as DNA: TGTGCCAGCAGGTCGTTCGGCGGAGAGGGCTACACCTTC. This translates into CASRSFGGEGYTF.

This clone came up a few times. The chain uses TRBV29-1 and TRBJ1-2; TRBD1 matches at 11 bases. The germline V gene encodes CDR1 SQVTM and CDR2 ANQGSEA. The CDR3 length is 13 residues. V was pared by 3 bases and J by 8 bases, with 5 bases of the junction left unmatched. CDR3 bases: TGCAGCGTTGACCGGGACAGGGGGAACGGCTACACCTTC. This codes for CSVDRDRGNGYTF.

CDR3 amino acids: CASSPGTGYSPLHF. The CDR3 coding sequence is TGTGCCAGCAGCCCTGGGACAGGATATTCACCCCTCCACTTT. The chain couples TRBV9 to TRBJ1-6; TRBD1 matches at 8 bases. Germline values: CDR1 SGDLS, CDR2 YYNGEE. After removal of 4 bases from V and 8 bases from J, the junction contained 5 bases not matched to a gene. The CDR3 extends over 14 amino acids.

This sequence joins TRBV28 and TRBJ1-1, with D possibly being TRBD1 (5 bases). With 11 bases removed from V and 2 bases from J, the gap between germline ends came to 21 bases. The CDR3 consists of 15 residues. CDR1 MDHEN and CDR2 SYDVKM come from the germline V gene. The CDR3 bases are TGTGCCCACCGTAGGGCAGGGAAGGGTAACACTGAAGCTTTCTTT. Its protein is CAHRRAGKGNTEAFF.

The V and J genes are TRBV7-2 and TRBJ2-7; 16 bases align to TRBD2. The V gene's germline CDR1 is SGHTA and CDR2 FQGNSA. The V and J ends lost 4 bases and 2 bases, in that order; junction bases with no gene match: 5. The CDR3 consists of 17 residues. The DNA for the CDR3 is TGTGCCAGCAGCTACGGGACTAGCGGGAGGGCTACCTACGAGCAGTACTTC. The encoded protein is CASSYGTSGRATYEQYF.

This clone was observed once. For the CDR3, the DNA is TGTGCCAGCAGCTTATCAAGCGGCGGTGAAGCTTTCTTT. It codes for CASSLSSGGEAFF. The chain has TRBV7-3 and TRBJ1-1, with unresolved D. V was clipped by 2 bases and J by 7 bases, with 11 bases between them. Germline lookup yields CDR1 SGHTA and CDR2 FQGTGA. This CDR3 has 13 residues. The whole variable domain, filled in from reference TRBV7-3 and TRBJ1-1, reads GAGVSQTPSNKVTEKGKYVELRCDPISGHTALYWYRQSLGQGPEFLIYFQGTGAADDSGLPNDRFFAVRPEGSVSTLKIQRTERGDSAVYLCASSLSSGGEAFFGQGTRLTVV.

This rearrangement joins TRBV7-6 to TRBJ2-3; 11 nucleotides match TRBD2. The CDR3 has 14 amino acids. Germline CDR1 and CDR2: SGHVS and FNYEAQ. V shed 5 bases and J 7 bases; nucleotides not matched to a gene: 5. The CDR3 spells CASSSSGGANTQYF. CDR3 sequence (DNA): TGTGCCAGCAGCAGTAGCGGGGGGGCAAATACGCAGTATTTT.

The chain couples TRBV4-1 to TRBJ1-6; 7 bases match TRBD1. Germline values: CDR1 MGHRA, CDR2 YSYEKL. The V and J ends lost 0 bases and 5 bases, in that order; junction bases with no gene match: 13. This CDR3 is built from 19 residues. This CDR3 reads CASSQEATQGGTHNSPLHF. In DNA, the CDR3 is TGCGCCAGCAGCCAAGAAGCCACCCAGGGGGGTACCCATAATTCACCCCTCCACTTT.

This clone was recorded only once. The chain uses TRBV4-3 and TRBJ2-7, with TRBD1 identical over 11 bases. The J segment lost 4 bases and the V segment lost 0 bases, leaving 8 bases of the junction unmatched. The CDR3 spans 17 residues. Germline V gives CDR1 LGHNA, CDR2 YSLEER. This CDR3 reads CASSQDWEDRGPYEQYF. The CDR3 nucleotides read TGCGCCAGCAGCCAAGATTGGGAGGACAGGGGGCCTTACGAGCAGTACTTC.

This chain joins TRBV2 and TRBJ1-1; D is uncertain. CDR3 length: 14 residues. With 3 bases removed from V and 7 bases from J, the gap between germline ends came to 15 bases. The germline V gene has CDR1 SNHLY and CDR2 FYNNEI. The CDR3 region has the DNA TGTGCCAGCAGTGATTATACCCGTCAGCGTGAAGCTTTCTTT. Translated: CASSDYTRQREAFF.

This clone was detected a few times. The rearrangement joins TRBV7-8 to TRBJ1-1; tentatively, D is TRBD1 (6 bases). The CDR3 extends over 14 amino acids. Trimming removed 4 bases at V and 2 bases at J, with 11 bases between. CDR1 and CDR2 (germline): SGHVS, FQNEAQ. CDR3 residues: CASSSDRPNTEAFF. CDR3 DNA: TGTGCCAGCAGCTCCGACAGGCCCAACACTGAAGCTTTCTTT.

This chain links TRBV7-3 with TRBJ2-3; TRBD1 matches 8 bases. Germline V CDR1 and CDR2: SGHTA, FQGTGA. V was clipped by 5 bases and J by 0 bases; unmatched bases: 10. This CDR3 region has 17 residues. The CDR3 DNA follows: TGTGCCAGCAGCCCCTTGGGACAGGCTTCTAGCACAGATACGCAGTATTTT. Its translation is CASSPLGQASSTDTQYF.

This clone has only a few counts. This chain joins TRBV10-3 and TRBJ2-2; 10 bases agree with TRBD2. J lost 5 bases, V lost 6 bases, and 6 bases had no gene match. This CDR3 region has 15 residues. Germline V CDR1 and CDR2: ENHRY, SYGVKD. CDR3 coding DNA: TGTGCCATCAGGAGGTCTAGCGGGAGTACCGGGGAGCTGTTTTTT. Its translation is CAIRRSSGSTGELFF.

The rearrangement joins TRBV11-3 to TRBJ2-1; 8 bases are a match to TRBD1. CDR3 size: 14 residues. Germline CDR1 and CDR2: SGHNT and YENEEA. V shed 5 bases, J shed 5 bases, and the junction held 5 bases outside the gene matches. The CDR3 nucleotides read TGTGCCAGCAGCCACAGGGGGTTGAACAATGAGCAGTTCTTC. Translating it yields CASSHRGLNNEQFF.

The J gene is TRBJ2-7, the V gene TRBV27, with D perhaps TRBD1 (6 bases). V lost 8 bases and J lost 3, with 14 bases in between. The CDR3 contains 13 residues. CDR1 and CDR2 (germline): MNHEY, SMNVEV (reference sequence). The CDR3 region is CASGTHRDYEQYF. The CDR3 nucleotides read TGTGCCAGCGGTACTCACAGGGACTACGAGCAGTACTTC.

As DNA, the CDR3 is TGTGCCAGCTCACCACCGTGGGGGGAGGAAGAGACCCAGTACTTC. Translation: CASSPPWGEEETQYF. V gene TRBV18 combines with J gene TRBJ2-5; weak D call: TRBD2 (6 bases). CDR1 and CDR2 (germline): KGHSH, LQKENI. The germline V and J ends were trimmed by 0 bases and 3 bases, with 11 bases remaining between them. The CDR3 runs to 15 residues.

The chain links TRBV6-6 to TRBJ2-1, with D possibly being TRBD2 (7 bases). V gave up 0 bases and J gave up 6 bases, with 12 bases separating them. Germline CDR1 and CDR2: MNHNY and SVGAGI (reference sequence). This CDR3 is built from 15 residues. Written as DNA, the CDR3 is TGTGCCAGCAGTTACTCCTGGGGGGGCGGCAATGAGCAGTTCTTC. Protein product: CASSYSWGGGNEQFF.

The chain couples TRBV11-2 to TRBJ1-5; D is perhaps TRBD1 (5 bases). The CDR3 has 16 residues. Germline values: CDR1 SGHAT, CDR2 FQNNGV. V lost 5 bases, J lost 0 bases, and 14 bases lay in between. The CDR3 DNA follows: TGTGCCAGCAGCCCCGGGGGGGGAAATAGCAATCAGCCCCAGCATTTT. Residues: CASSPGGGNSNQPQHF.

The chain is built from TRBV7-2 and TRBJ2-3; TRBD2 aligns across 9 bases. The CDR3 spans 17 residues. The germline V gene has CDR1 SGHTA and CDR2 FQGNSA. The trim removed 3 bases at V and 5 bases at J, leaving 12 bases unmatched. The CDR3 is CASSFGASGAPVDTQYF. CDR3 bases: TGTGCCAGCAGCTTTGGTGCTAGCGGGGCCCCGGTAGATACGCAGTATTTT.

This clone was found a few times. The J gene is TRBJ2-1, the V gene TRBV4-3; 9 bases map to TRBD2. V dropped 4 bases and J dropped 4; count of bases not matched to a gene: 5. The CDR3 contains 15 residues. The germline V gene has CDR1 LGHNA and CDR2 YSLEER. As DNA, the CDR3 is TGCGCCAGCAGCCGCGGGACTAGCCAATACAATGAGCAGTTCTTC. As protein: CASSRGTSQYNEQFF.

V gene TRBV6-5 combines with J gene TRBJ2-1; TRBD1 aligns across 8 bases. Germline V CDR1 and CDR2: MNHEY, SVGAGI. This CDR3 has 14 amino acids. J gave up 7 bases and V 6 bases, and 8 bases lay outside the gene matches. The CDR3 reads CASRPRTGQNEQFF. The CDR3 coding sequence is TGTGCCAGCAGGCCCCGGACAGGGCAGAATGAGCAGTTCTTC.

The table lists this clone with a few counts. The chain employs TRBV11-3 and TRBJ2-1, with 7 nucleotides matching TRBD2. The germline V gene encodes CDR1 SGHNT and CDR2 YENEEA. V shed 5 bases and J 6 bases; nucleotides not matched to a gene: 13. The CDR3 sequence is 16 residues long. This CDR3 is CASSTRLAEGLNEQFF. In DNA, the CDR3 is TGTGCCAGCAGCACCCGTCTAGCGGAGGGGCTCAATGAGCAGTTCTTC.

This rearrangement joins TRBV6-5 to TRBJ1-1; 7 bases are shared with TRBD1. Germline-derived CDR1 and CDR2 are MNHEY and SVGAGI. This CDR3 has 15 residues. J was trimmed by 4 bases and V by 6 bases; bases with no gene match: 11. CDR3 DNA: TGTGCCAGCAGCTCCGGACAGGTGGTCGGCACTGAAGCTTTCTTT. Amino acids: CASSSGQVVGTEAFF.

This chain connects TRBV10-3 to TRBJ2-5; 8 nucleotides line up with TRBD1. The germline CDR1 and CDR2 sequences are ENHRY and SYGVKD. CDR3 length: 13 amino acids. Losses at the gene ends were 4 bases for V and 3 bases for J; bases not matched to a gene: 1. The CDR3 loop reads CAISGGQEETQYF. The CDR3 DNA reads as TGTGCCATCAGTGGGGGACAGGAAGAGACCCAGTACTTC.

The V call is TRBV5-1, the J call TRBJ2-4; 7 nucleotides align to TRBD1. Germline-derived CDR1 and CDR2 are SGHRS and YFSETQ. The CDR3 runs 16 residues. V gave up 3 bases and J gave up 1 base; unmatched junction bases: 7. The CDR3 region has the DNA TGCGCCAGCAGCTACGGACAGGTCGGGGCCAAAAACATTCAGTACTTC. Translation: CASSYGQVGAKNIQYF.